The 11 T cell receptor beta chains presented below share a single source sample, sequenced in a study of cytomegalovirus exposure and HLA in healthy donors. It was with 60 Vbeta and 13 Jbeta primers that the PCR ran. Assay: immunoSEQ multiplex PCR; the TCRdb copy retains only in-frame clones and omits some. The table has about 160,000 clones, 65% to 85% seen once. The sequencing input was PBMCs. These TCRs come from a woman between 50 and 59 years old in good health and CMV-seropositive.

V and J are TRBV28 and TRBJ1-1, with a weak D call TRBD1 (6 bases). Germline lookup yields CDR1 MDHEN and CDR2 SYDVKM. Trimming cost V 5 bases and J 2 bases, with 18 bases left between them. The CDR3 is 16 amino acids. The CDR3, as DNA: TGTGCCAGCAGTCGCCACGGGGGGGCCGCAAACACTGAAGCTTTCTTT. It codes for CASSRHGGAANTEAFF.

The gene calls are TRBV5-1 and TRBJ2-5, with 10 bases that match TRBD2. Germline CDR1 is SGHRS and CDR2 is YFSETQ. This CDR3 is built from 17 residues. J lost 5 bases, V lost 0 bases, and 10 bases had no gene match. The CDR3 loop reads CASSLAASGRVIETQYF. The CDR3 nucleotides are TGCGCCAGCAGCTTGGCCGCTAGCGGGAGAGTTATTGAGACCCAGTACTTC.

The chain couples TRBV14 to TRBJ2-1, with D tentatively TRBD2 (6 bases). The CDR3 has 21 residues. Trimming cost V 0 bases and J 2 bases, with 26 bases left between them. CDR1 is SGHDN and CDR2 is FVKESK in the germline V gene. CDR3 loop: CASSQEELAVPFHPPYNEQFF. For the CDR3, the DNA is TGTGCCAGCAGCCAAGAAGAATTAGCGGTTCCCTTCCACCCGCCCTACAATGAGCAGTTCTTC.

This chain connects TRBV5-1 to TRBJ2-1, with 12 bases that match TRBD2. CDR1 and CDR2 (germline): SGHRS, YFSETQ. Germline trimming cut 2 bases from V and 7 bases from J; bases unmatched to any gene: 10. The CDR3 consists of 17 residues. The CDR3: CASSFLGLAGSYNEQFF. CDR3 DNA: TGCGCCAGCAGCTTCCTCGGACTAGCGGGAAGTTATAATGAGCAGTTCTTC.

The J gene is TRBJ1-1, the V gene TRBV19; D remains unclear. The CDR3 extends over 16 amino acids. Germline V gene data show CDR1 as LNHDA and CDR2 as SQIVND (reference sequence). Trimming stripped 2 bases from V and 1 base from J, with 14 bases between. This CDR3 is CASSIRERAGNTEAFF. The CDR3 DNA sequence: TGTGCCAGTAGTATAAGGGAAAGGGCGGGGAACACTGAAGCTTTCTTT.

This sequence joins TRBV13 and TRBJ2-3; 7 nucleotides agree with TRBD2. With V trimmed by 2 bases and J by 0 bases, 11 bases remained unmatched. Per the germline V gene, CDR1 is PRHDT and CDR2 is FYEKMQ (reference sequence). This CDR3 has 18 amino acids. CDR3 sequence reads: CASSLRWGGTPSTDTQYF. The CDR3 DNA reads TGTGCCAGCAGCTTAAGATGGGGGGGAACGCCTAGCACAGATACGCAGTATTTT.

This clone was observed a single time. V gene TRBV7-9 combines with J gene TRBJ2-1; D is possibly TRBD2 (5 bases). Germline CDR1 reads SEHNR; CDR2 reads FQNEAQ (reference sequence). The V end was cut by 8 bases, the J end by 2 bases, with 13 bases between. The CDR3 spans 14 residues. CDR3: CASLESGTYNEQFF. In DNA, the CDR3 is TGTGCCAGCTTGGAGAGCGGTACCTACAATGAGCAGTTCTTC.

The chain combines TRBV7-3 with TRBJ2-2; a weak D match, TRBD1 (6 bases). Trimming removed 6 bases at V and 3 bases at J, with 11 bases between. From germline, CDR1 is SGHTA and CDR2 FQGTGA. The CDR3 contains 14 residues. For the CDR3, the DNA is TGTGCCAGCAGTTTTAACAGGGACACCGGGGAGCTGTTTTTT. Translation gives CASSFNRDTGELFF.

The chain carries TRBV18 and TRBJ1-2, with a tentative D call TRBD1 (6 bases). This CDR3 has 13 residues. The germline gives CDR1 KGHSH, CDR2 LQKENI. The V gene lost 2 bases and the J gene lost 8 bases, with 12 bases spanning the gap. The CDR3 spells CASSPRQEDGYTF. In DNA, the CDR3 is TGTGCCAGCTCACCAAGACAGGAAGACGGCTACACCTTC.

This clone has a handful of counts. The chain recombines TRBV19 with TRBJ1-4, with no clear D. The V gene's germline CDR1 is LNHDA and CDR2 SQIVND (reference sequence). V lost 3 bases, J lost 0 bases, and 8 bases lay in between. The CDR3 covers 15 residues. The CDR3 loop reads CASSIEGPTNEKLFF. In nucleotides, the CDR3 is TGTGCCAGTAGTATCGAGGGCCCAACTAATGAAAAACTGTTTTTT.

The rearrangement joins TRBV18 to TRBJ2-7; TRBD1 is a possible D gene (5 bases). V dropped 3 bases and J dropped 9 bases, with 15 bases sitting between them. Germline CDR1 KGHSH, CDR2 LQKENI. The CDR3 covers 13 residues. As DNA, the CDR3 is TGTGCCAGCTCACCTCAGGACGCCCAGGGGCAGTACTTC. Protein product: CASSPQDAQGQYF.